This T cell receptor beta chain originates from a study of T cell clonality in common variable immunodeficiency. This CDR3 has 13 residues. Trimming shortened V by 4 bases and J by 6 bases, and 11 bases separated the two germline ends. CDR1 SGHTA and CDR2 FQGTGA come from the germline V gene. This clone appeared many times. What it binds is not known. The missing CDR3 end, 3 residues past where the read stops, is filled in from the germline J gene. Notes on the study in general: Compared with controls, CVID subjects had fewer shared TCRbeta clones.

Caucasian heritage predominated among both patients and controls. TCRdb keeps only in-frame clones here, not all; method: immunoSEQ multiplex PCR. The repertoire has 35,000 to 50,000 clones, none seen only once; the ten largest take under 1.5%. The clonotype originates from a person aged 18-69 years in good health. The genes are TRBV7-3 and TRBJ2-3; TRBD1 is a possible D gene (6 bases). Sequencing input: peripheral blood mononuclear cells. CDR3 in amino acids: CASSSNRADTQYF. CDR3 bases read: TGTGCCAGCAGCTCCAACAGGGCTGATACG.